This T cell receptor beta chain was profiled in a study of shared T cell receptors in the human thymus. Some clones are missing from TCRdb's copy, which holds only in-frame ones; the method was immunoSEQ multiplex PCR. This table has approximately 490,000 clones, approximately 80% appearing once. This same sample was also taken into another study, of human thymus T cells. This second study says: Corrective surgery for congenital heart defects was being performed on the healthy Finnish infants who served as donors. From resections taken during corrective heart surgery, the thymus tissue was obtained. Related research described thymic repertoires that were highly overlapping among unrelated individuals.

The source of this sequence is a boy under two years old with a congenital heart defect. Material for sequencing was thymocytes.

This CDR3 reads CASNHEGAAYEQYF. The CDR3 bases are TGTGCCAGCAACCACGAGGGGGCGGCCTACGAGCAGTACTTC. The chain combines TRBV28 with TRBJ2-7; 7 positions match TRBD1. The V gene's germline CDR1 is MDHEN and CDR2 SYDVKM. With V trimmed by 7 bases and J by 2 bases, 8 bases remained unmatched. This CDR3 contains 14 residues. Full variable domain (outside the CDR3, taken from reference TRBV28 and TRBJ2-7): DVKVTQSSRYLVKRTGEKVFLECVQDMDHENMFWYRQDPGLGLRLIYFSYDVKMKEKGDIPEGYSVSREKKERFSLILESASTNQTSMYLCASNHEGAAYEQYFGPGTRLTVT.